Sequencing of this T cell receptor beta chain was carried out in a study of T cells in tuberculosis. Whole-study context: The T cells targeted glucose monomycolate, a mycobacterial lipid, via CD1B.

CDR1 is SGHRS and CDR2 is YFSETQ in the germline V gene. The CDR3 length is 16 residues. Trimming cost V 1 base and J 6 bases; bases outside gene matches: 7. Sorting used thawed, overnight-rested PBMC stained with anti-CD3, a viability dye and GMM-loaded CD1B tetramer. The CD1B tetramers carried C32 glucose monomycolate purified from Rhodococcus equi. Approximately 100,000 tetramer-negative cells were sorted from each donor. No alpha-beta pairing information exists for these sequences. Clones were sequenced by immunoSEQ multiplex PCR, and TCRdb holds only the in-frame ones, with some missing. The sample holds tens of thousands of clones; approximately 91% are singletons and the top ten take approximately 2%.

Sequenced input: CD1b-GMM tetramer-negative cells sorted from PBMCs. The V gene is TRBV5-1, the J gene TRBJ1-6; 7 bases are a match to TRBD1. The TCR was taken from an adult woman with latent tuberculosis. CDR3 DNA: TGCGCCAGCAGCTTGCAGGGGGAAGTAAGTAATTCACCCCTCCACTTT. Translation: CASSLQGEVSNSPLHF.